This TCR beta chain was retrieved from a study of blood T cells in healthy people across ages. V lost 7 bases, J lost 1 base, and 10 bases stayed unmatched. Germline V gene data show CDR1 as SQVTM and CDR2 as ANQGSEA. The CDR3 is 14 residues long. Alongside a J-beta primer mix, a sample-barcoded 5' primer served in a second PCR lasting about 7 to 12 cycles. There were at least 2.5 million CDR3-containing paired-end reads obtained from each sample. TCRdb re-derived calls from the 5' RACE reads in MiXCR, one entry per CDR3 protein. The profile shows more than 650,000 distinct CDR3 sequences, about 26% of them singletons. Separately, the same data were catalogued under a study of T cells of mothers and their children. That source adds: Mother-child pairs who were related displayed a slightly higher overlap than unrelated pairs, a difference that was non-significant.

V gene TRBV29-1 combines with J gene TRBJ2-7; 7 nucleotides align to TRBD1. Sequencing input: blood. This TCR was recovered from a boy aged 10-17 years in good health. The CDR3: CSGALMTGSYEQYF. The CDR3, as DNA: TGCAGCGGGGCACTAATGACAGGGTCCTACGAGCAGTACTTC.